This T cell receptor beta chain was sequenced during a study of PD-L1 blockade in urothelial cancer. Trimming removed 0 bases from V and 0 bases from J; junction bases left unmatched: 0. CDR1 and CDR2 (germline): MNHEY, SVGAGI. This CDR3 has 15 residues. Time point in this sample: peripheral blood 6 weeks after treatment start. Sequenced by immunoSEQ multiplex PCR; TCRdb stores in-frame clones only, minus some. The sample records around 45,000 clones, around four fifths being singletons. Sequenced here: PBMCs, sampled around atezolizumab (anti-PD-L1) treatment. The clonotype comes from a man aged 60 to 69 with urothelial cancer. The chain carries TRBV6-5 and TRBJ1-1; 8 bases agree with TRBD1. The CDR3 reads CASSYSTGVNTEAFF. Here the CDR3 DNA reads TGTGCCAGCAGTTACTCGACAGGGGTGAACACTGAAGCTTTCTTT.